Listed below are T cell receptor beta chains from one sample, sequenced in a study of blood T cell repertoires in COVID-19. Measured with immunoSEQ multiplex PCR; TCRdb has only the in-frame clones, and not every one. The sample lists 150,000 to 200,000 clones; more than 70% were seen once. The sample consisted of PBMCs or T cells enriched from blood (not recorded which). Receptors originate from a woman between 18 and 29 years old who had recovered from COVID-19. Both conserved end residues are part of each CDR3. D genes are given only for firm matches. The size field is filled for only some rows; it gives once, few, many or a size class.

j_gene | d_gene | abundance | v_gene | CDR3nt | CDR3aa
TRBJ1-5 | NA | NA | TRBV6-2/TRBV6-3 | TGTGCCAGCAGTTACTCGACCAGGGGAGGCAATCAGCCCCAGCATTTT | CASSYSTRGGNQPQHF
TRBJ2-5 | NA | NA | TRBV29-1 | TGCAGCTTCACAGGATCCGAGACCCAGTACTTC | CSFTGSETQYF
TRBJ2-2 | NA | NA | TRBV12-3/TRBV12-4 | TGTGCCAGCAGCCTCAGGGGGGCCGGGGAGCTGTTTTTT | CASSLRGAGELFF
TRBJ1-1 | NA | NA | TRBV19 | TGTGCCAGTAGTATTGGCAGGGATTCTGAAGCTTTCTTT | CASSIGRDSEAFF
TRBJ2-1 | TRBD1 | NA | TRBV24-1 | TGTGCCACCAGTGGGACGCCGGGACAGGGGTCCTACAATGAGCAGTTCTTC | CATSGTPGQGSYNEQFF
TRBJ2-2 | TRBD1 | NA | TRBV5-4 | TGTGCCAGCACCCCGGGACAGGAGACCGGGGAGCTGTTTTTT | CASTPGQETGELFF
TRBJ2-3 | TRBD1 | once | TRBV19 | TGTGCCAGTAGTATGGACAGGGGGCCAGATACGCAGTATTTT | CASSMDRGPDTQYF
TRBJ2-2 | NA | NA | TRBV19 | TGTGCCAGTAGTCTACGGGAGCCCACCGGGGAGCTGTTTTTT | CASSLREPTGELFF
TRBJ2-3 | NA | NA | TRBV25-1 | TGTGCCAGCAGTGAATTTAGTAGGGGGGATACGCAGTATTTT | CASSEFSRGDTQYF
TRBJ2-2 | NA | NA | TRBV13 | TGTGCCAGCAGCTTAGGATACATCACCGGGGAGCTGTTTTTT | CASSLGYITGELFF
TRBJ2-3 | NA | NA | TRBV10-3 | TGTGCCATCAGGCGTTATAGCGAAAGCACAGATACGCAGTATTTT | CAIRRYSESTDTQYF
TRBJ1-2 | TRBD1 | NA | TRBV3-1/TRBV3-2 | TGTGCCAGCAGCCGTTTTTGGACCGGGACAGGGGCGTTCAACTATGGCTACACCTTC | CASSRFWTGTGAFNYGYTF
TRBJ1-4 | NA | once | TRBV28 | TGTGCCAGCGCCGGGACCGGGAGGATTGAAAAACTGTTTTTT | CASAGTGRIEKLFF
TRBJ1-1 | NA | NA | TRBV2 | TGTGCCAGCAGGAATTCAGGGGCTGAAGCTTTCTTT | CASRNSGAEAFF
TRBJ2-1 | TRBD2 | NA | TRBV7-4 | TGTGCCAGCAGCCAAAGCGGGGGGCATGACAATGAGCAGTTCTTC | CASSQSGGHDNEQFF
TRBJ1-2 | TRBD1 | NA | TRBV27 | TGTGCCAGGTGGGGACAGGCCCTTAACTATGGCTACACCTTC | CARWGQALNYGYTF
TRBJ1-2 | NA | NA | TRBV6-5 | TGTGCCAGCTGGGGGGTTGCGGGCTACACCTTC | CASWGVAGYTF
TRBJ2-2 | NA | NA | TRBV18 | TGTGCCAGCTCACCGGGACAAATGAACACCGGGGAGCTGTTTTTT | CASSPGQMNTGELFF
TRBJ1-2 | NA | NA | TRBV2 | TGTGCCAGCAGTGAGGGGCAGAAAGGAGGCTACACCTTC | CASSEGQKGGYTF
TRBJ1-5 | NA | NA | TRBV6-6 | TGTGCCAGCAGTTACTCGATAGTAGGGGGAGGGCAGCCCCAGCATTTT | CASSYSIVGGGQPQHF
TRBJ2-3 | NA | few | TRBV7-6 | TGTGCCAGCAGCGAAACTAGCAGAGATACGCAGTATTTT | CASSETSRDTQYF
TRBJ2-2 | NA | NA | TRBV7-7 | TGTGCCAGCAGCCCGCAGGGAGGAGGCACCGGGGAGCTGTTTTTT | CASSPQGGGTGELFF
TRBJ2-4 | NA | NA | TRBV5-4 | TGTGCCAGCAGCCCCGGACTCCAACAGATAAACATTCAGTACTTC | CASSPGLQQINIQYF
TRBJ1-2 | NA | once | TRBV15 | TGTGCCACCAGCAGATCCAGGGGTTCTAACTATGGCTACACCTTC | CATSRSRGSNYGYTF
TRBJ1-1 | TRBD1 | NA | TRBV12-3/TRBV12-4 | TGTGCCAGCAGTTTTGACAGGGGCACTGAAGCTTTCTTT | CASSFDRGTEAFF
TRBJ2-2 | NA | NA | TRBV19 | TGTGCCAGTACCCTAAGGGGGACCGGGGAGCTGTTTTTT | CASTLRGTGELFF
TRBJ1-1 | TRBD1 | NA | TRBV7-2 | TGTGCCAGCAGCGCCAGGACAGGGGGGAACACTGAAGCTTTCTTT | CASSARTGGNTEAFF
TRBJ1-2 | TRBD1 | NA | TRBV19 | TGTGCCAGTAGCCGACAGGGACAGGGGACAGCTAACTATGGCTACACCTTC | CASSRQGQGTANYGYTF
TRBJ1-1 | NA | once | TRBV29-1 | TGCAGCGTGGGCCTCAGGGGTAAAAAGACTGAAGCTTTCTTT | CSVGLRGKKTEAFF
TRBJ1-3 | NA | NA | TRBV7-9 | TGTGCCAGCAGCGTACAGGTTGGGGGAAACACCATATATTTT | CASSVQVGGNTIYF
TRBJ1-6 | NA | once | TRBV2 | TGTGCCAGCAGCCAACAATATCCGACACCAAATTCACCCCTCCACTTT | CASSQQYPTPNSPLHF
TRBJ1-1 | TRBD1 | NA | TRBV19 | TGTGCCAGTAGTATACAGGGGGATGGTGAAGCTTTCTTT | CASSIQGDGEAFF
TRBJ2-4 | TRBD1 | NA | TRBV25-1 | TGTGCCAGCAGTGAAGACAGGGAGAAAAACATTCAGTACTTC | CASSEDREKNIQYF
TRBJ2-3 | TRBD2 | few | TRBV4-2 | TGTGCCAGCAGCCAAGAGGGGGGGTATACGCAGTATTTT | CASSQEGGYTQYF
TRBJ1-2 | TRBD1 | NA | TRBV9 | TGTGCCAGCAGCGCCTCAACGGGACAGGATGCCTATGGCTACACCTTC | CASSASTGQDAYGYTF
TRBJ2-5 | TRBD2 | NA | TRBV19 | TGTGCCACCCAAACTAGCGGGGGCCAAGAGACCCAGTACTTC | CATQTSGGQETQYF
TRBJ2-7 | NA | NA | TRBV7-9 | TGTGCCAGCAGCTTATCACAGGGGGGGTCCTACGAGCAGTACTTC | CASSLSQGGSYEQYF
TRBJ2-1 | NA | few | TRBV7-9 | TGTGCCAGCAGCTTTGGTCTTACAGGGCCCAATGAGCAGTTCTTC | CASSFGLTGPNEQFF
TRBJ2-3 | TRBD2 | NA | TRBV6-5 | TGTGCCAGCAGTTCCGGGGGGGGCACAGATACGCAGTATTTT | CASSSGGGTDTQYF
TRBJ1-2 | TRBD1 | NA | TRBV6-1 | TGTGCCAGCCGTGGGACAGGGGATGAACCTCGGTATGGCTACACCTTC | CASRGTGDEPRYGYTF
TRBJ1-2 | TRBD1 | NA | TRBV11-2 | TGTGCCAGCAGCATCAGCCGGGACAGGGTGGTCGGTGGCTACACCTTC | CASSISRDRVVGGYTF
TRBJ2-1 | TRBD1 | NA | TRBV28 | TGTGCCAGCAGTGGGGGGGACAGGGTCGGCAATGAGCAGTTCTTC | CASSGGDRVGNEQFF
TRBJ2-7 | TRBD2 | NA | TRBV3-1/TRBV3-2 | TGTGCCAGCAGCCAAGGTAGCGGGGGAGCCTACGAGCAGTACTTC | CASSQGSGGAYEQYF
TRBJ2-5 | NA | NA | TRBV11-2 | TGTGCCAGCAGCTTTCTGGAGACCCAGTACTTC | CASSFLETQYF
TRBJ2-2 | NA | NA | TRBV6-5 | TGTGCCAGCAGTTACGATGACAGGATAGGCACCGGGGAGCTGTTTTTT | CASSYDDRIGTGELFF
TRBJ1-6 | TRBD1 | NA | TRBV3-1/TRBV3-2 | TGTGCCAGCAACACCCCGGGACAGAATAATTCACCCCTCCACTTT | CASNTPGQNNSPLHF
TRBJ1-5 | NA | NA | TRBV6-5 | TGTGCCAGCAGAAAGGCGGAAGCTCAGCCCCAGCATTTT | CASRKAEAQPQHF
TRBJ2-7 | TRBD1 | NA | TRBV29-1 | TGCAGCGTCACTACACCGGACAGGGGGCTTTACGAGCAGTACTTC | CSVTTPDRGLYEQYF
TRBJ1-2 | NA | once | TRBV7-9 | TGTGCCAGCAGCTTGGGGGCAGAAGCAACACTGATCTATGGCTACACCTTC | CASSLGAEATLIYGYTF
TRBJ2-3 | NA | NA | TRBV9 | TGTGCCAGCAGCGGGGGGGACCTACGCACAGATACGCAGTATTTT | CASSGGDLRTDTQYF
TRBJ2-1 | NA | NA | TRBV19 | TGTGCCAGTAGTATCTTCAGTGACAATGAGCAGTTCTTC | CASSIFSDNEQFF
TRBJ1-2 | NA | NA | TRBV30 | TGTGCCTGGAGACTACCGGGTGGCTACACCTTC | CAWRLPGGYTF
TRBJ1-5 | NA | NA | TRBV28 | TGTGCCAGCAGTTTCCCCGCCGCCGGGACATCTAGCAATCAGCCCCAGCATTTT | CASSFPAAGTSSNQPQHF
TRBJ1-1 | NA | NA | TRBV5-6 | TGTGCCAGCAGCTTGGGACACGGAAACACTGAAGCTTTCTTT | CASSLGHGNTEAFF
TRBJ2-5 | TRBD2 | NA | TRBV11-2 | TGTGCCAGCAGCTTCGAAAAACTAGCGGGGGGGCCCATCGGAGAGACCCAGTACTTC | CASSFEKLAGGPIGETQYF
TRBJ2-7 | TRBD1 | NA | TRBV12-3/TRBV12-4 | TGTGCCATTCAGGACAGGGGATTCCACGAGCAGTACTTC | CAIQDRGFHEQYF
TRBJ2-2 | TRBD2 | NA | TRBV5-4 | TGTGCCAGCAGTCGTCCGGGACTAGCGGGGGTAACCGGGGAGCTGTTTTTT | CASSRPGLAGVTGELFF
TRBJ1-6 | NA | few | TRBV19 | TGTGCCAGTAGTATCCAACCTCGGAGCTCCTATAATTCACCCCTCCACTTT | CASSIQPRSSYNSPLHF
TRBJ2-4 | NA | NA | TRBV20-1 | TGCAGTGCTAGTATTGAGCCTTCTGCCAAAAACATTCAGTACTTC | CSASIEPSAKNIQYF